This is a list of T cell receptor beta chains from one sample in a study of T cell responses to AZD1222 COVID-19 vaccine. TCRdb's copy holds only in-frame clones and misses some; the assay was immunoSEQ multiplex PCR. In the table there are roughly 200,000 clones, about 92% of which are singletons. The sample was peripheral blood, taken 28 days after the second dose of the MenACWY control vaccine. The receptors stem from an adult who received the MenACWY meningococcal vaccine as a control. CDR3s include the opening cysteine and the closing phenylalanine or tryptophan. The D gene is left open where the match is weak. The listing skips clone size in some rows; elsewhere it reads once, few, many or a size class.

CASSRSGSSYNEQFF | TGTGCCAGCTCCAGGAGCGGGAGCTCCTACAATGAGCAGTTCTTC | TRBJ2-1 | TRBV7-6 | NA | TRBD2
CASSEWGGATGQPQHF | TGTGCCAGCAGTGAATGGGGGGGGGCAACTGGTCAGCCCCAGCATTTT | TRBJ1-5 | TRBV25-1 | NA | NA
CASTEGAHEAFF | TGTGCCAGCACGGAAGGGGCGCATGAAGCTTTCTTT | TRBJ1-1 | TRBV12-3/TRBV12-4 | NA | NA
CASSPVLAGARNEQFF | TGTGCCAGCAGCCCTGTGCTAGCGGGAGCTCGGAATGAGCAGTTCTTC | TRBJ2-1 | TRBV5-6 | NA | TRBD2
CASSLGRNTEAFF | TGTGCCAGCAGCTTAGGCAGGAACACTGAAGCTTTCTTT | TRBJ1-1 | TRBV5-8 | NA | NA
CASSLGQGISPLHF | TGTGCCAGTAGCCTAGGACAGGGGATTTCACCCCTCCACTTT | TRBJ1-6 | TRBV19 | NA | TRBD1
CASSMRDEQYF | TGTGCCAGTAGTATGCGAGACGAGCAGTACTTC | TRBJ2-7 | TRBV19 | NA | NA
CASRHTTNYGYTF | TGCGCCAGCAGACATACAACGAACTATGGCTACACCTTC | TRBJ1-2 | TRBV5-1 | few | NA
CASSSHHNSPLHF | TGTGCCAGCAGTTCGCACCATAATTCACCCCTCCACTTT | TRBJ1-6 | TRBV25-1 | NA | NA
CASSRYNEQFF | TGTGCCAGCAGCCGCTACAATGAGCAGTTCTTC | TRBJ2-1 | TRBV12-3/TRBV12-4 | NA | NA
CSALTTGAGELFF | TGCAGCGCCCTCACGACAGGGGCCGGGGAGCTGTTTTTT | TRBJ2-2 | TRBV29-1 | NA | TRBD1
CASSPTRGRNQPQHF | TGTGCCAGCAGCCCCACGAGAGGGCGTAATCAGCCCCAGCATTTT | TRBJ1-5 | TRBV16 | NA | NA
CASPKGGKPEAFF | TGCGCCAGCCCCAAGGGGGGAAAACCTGAAGCTTTCTTT | TRBJ1-1 | TRBV23-1 | NA | NA
CASSSESDSSYNSPLHF | TGTGCCAGCAGCTCCGAATCGGATAGCTCCTATAATTCACCCCTCCACTTT | TRBJ1-6 | TRBV7-2 | few | NA
CASSLDGGSYNSPLHF | TGTGCCAGCAGCTTAGATGGGGGGTCCTATAATTCACCCCTCCACTTT | TRBJ1-6 | TRBV7-3 | NA | NA
CASSRGRDTQYF | TGTGCCAGCAGCCGCGGGAGAGATACGCAGTATTTT | TRBJ2-3 | TRBV12-3/TRBV12-4 | NA | TRBD2
CASSQDLPEAYGYTF | TGTGCCAGCAGCCAAGACTTACCGGAGGCCTATGGCTACACCTTC | TRBJ1-2 | TRBV4-2 | NA | NA
CAISRDDYEQYF | TGTGCCATCAGTCGGGACGACTACGAGCAGTACTTC | TRBJ2-7 | TRBV10-3 | NA | NA
CASSPYGQANSPLHF | TGTGCCAGCAGCCCCTACGGACAGGCCAATTCACCCCTCCACTTT | TRBJ1-6 | TRBV9 | NA | TRBD1
CATSPTGIAGLAGVPGELFF | TGTGCCACCAGCCCCACGGGAATTGCCGGACTAGCGGGAGTGCCCGGGGAGCTGTTTTTT | TRBJ2-2 | TRBV15 | once | TRBD2
CASSLSRGKTLNTEAFF | TGTGCCAGCAGTTTATCCAGGGGCAAAACCTTGAACACTGAAGCTTTCTTT | TRBJ1-1 | TRBV28 | NA | NA
CASSTDRGHEQYF | TGTGCCAGTAGTACCGACAGGGGCCACGAGCAGTACTTC | TRBJ2-7 | TRBV19 | NA | TRBD1
CAISRDSSSTEAFF | TGTGCCATTAGCCGGGACAGCAGTTCCACTGAAGCTTTCTTT | TRBJ1-1 | TRBV19 | NA | TRBD1
CASSQDMSPRKGPISSYNEQFF | TGCGCCAGCAGCCAAGATATGTCCCCTCGCAAGGGACCAATCAGCTCCTACAATGAGCAGTTCTTC | TRBJ2-1 | TRBV4-1 | NA | NA
CSVGLGVVGTEAFF | TGCAGCGTTGGCCTGGGAGTGGTGGGCACTGAAGCTTTCTTT | TRBJ1-1 | TRBV29-1 | NA | NA
CASKATGNNEQFF | TGTGCCAGCAAGGCCACAGGGAACAATGAGCAGTTCTTC | TRBJ2-1 | TRBV28 | NA | NA
CASSAQVNNEQFF | TGCGCCAGCAGCGCCCAGGTGAACAATGAGCAGTTCTTC | TRBJ2-1 | TRBV5-1 | NA | NA
CASSQTSGRSSGANVLTF | TGTGCCAGCAGCCAGACTAGCGGGAGATCTTCTGGGGCCAACGTCCTGACTTTC | TRBJ2-6 | TRBV3-1/TRBV3-2 | NA | TRBD2
CASTLYRGPNEKLFF | TGTGCCAGTACCCTATACAGGGGGCCTAATGAAAAACTGTTTTTT | TRBJ1-4 | TRBV18 | NA | TRBD1
CASSTSPGGKKDTQYF | TGTGCCAGTAGTACCTCTCCAGGAGGCAAGAAGGATACGCAGTATTTT | TRBJ2-3 | TRBV19 | NA | NA
CASSLALRRQETQYF | TGCGCCAGCAGCTTGGCCTTACGGAGACAAGAGACCCAGTACTTC | TRBJ2-5 | TRBV5-1 | NA | NA
CASSGTPGTGELFF | TGTGCCAGCAGCGGGACTCCCGGGACCGGGGAGCTGTTTTTT | TRBJ2-2 | TRBV5-4 | once | NA
CASSLAVGVPDTQYF | TGTGCCAGCAGCTTAGCGGTGGGCGTCCCAGATACGCAGTATTTT | TRBJ2-3 | TRBV7-6 | NA | NA
CASRGQGRKVNQPQHF | TGTGCCAGTAGGGGACAGGGCCGGAAAGTCAATCAGCCCCAGCATTTT | TRBJ1-5 | TRBV19 | once | TRBD1
CASSRTGGSLNYGYTF | TGTGCCAGTAGTAGGACAGGGGGCTCGCTAAACTATGGCTACACCTTC | TRBJ1-2 | TRBV19 | NA | TRBD1
CAWRRPASSYNEQFF | TGTGCCTGGAGAAGACCCGCGAGCTCCTACAATGAGCAGTTCTTC | TRBJ2-1 | TRBV30 | NA | NA
CASSEKRASSYEQYF | TGCGCCAGCAGTGAAAAGCGGGCAAGCTCCTACGAGCAGTACTTC | TRBJ2-7 | TRBV10-1 | NA | NA
CASSYSGQSYGYTF | TGTGCCAGCAGTTACTCCGGACAGTCCTATGGCTACACCTTC | TRBJ1-2 | TRBV6-5 | NA | NA
CASYPWRSSGKTQYF | TGTGCCAGTTACCCCTGGAGGTCTAGCGGAAAAACGCAGTATTTT | TRBJ2-3 | TRBV27 | NA | TRBD2
CASSGWDTLNTEAFF | TGTGCCAGCAGTGGATGGGACACCCTGAACACTGAAGCTTTCTTT | TRBJ1-1 | TRBV25-1 | NA | NA
CASSSHPGLLNEQFF | TGTGCCAGCAGCTCGCACCCCGGACTTCTCAATGAGCAGTTCTTC | TRBJ2-1 | TRBV7-3 | NA | NA